These 30 T cell receptor beta chains were all obtained from the same sample, sequenced in a study of neurological immune-mediated disorders. Using its own MiXCR run on the 5' RACE reads, TCRdb lists one record per CDR3 protein. The repertoire consists of 15,000 to 20,000 distinct CDR3 sequences, with roughly 10% occurring once and the leading ten covering 29%. What was sequenced was CD8+ T cells from blood. Source of these receptors: a woman in her forties or fifties in good health.

There are many counts of this clonotype. This chain connects TRBV29-1 to TRBJ2-7; 8 bases line up with TRBD2. The germline V gene encodes CDR1 SQVTM and CDR2 ANQGSEA. Trimming cost V 6 bases and J 5 bases; bases outside gene matches: 9. The CDR3 length is 13 residues. The CDR3 loop reads CSVITGGRDEQYF. The CDR3 nucleotides are TGCAGCGTGATAACGGGGGGGCGCGACGAGCAGTACTTC.

This clonotype was found many times. The chain has TRBV5-1 and TRBJ1-1; D gene uncertain. The germline V and J ends were trimmed by 1 base and 4 bases, with 14 bases remaining between them. CDR3 length equals 15 residues. The germline gives CDR1 SGHRS, CDR2 YFSETQ. This CDR3 is CASSLISLDATEAFF. In DNA form, the CDR3 reads TGCGCCAGCAGCTTGATCTCGTTGGACGCCACTGAAGCTTTCTTT.

At least ten counts were recorded for this clonotype. The gene calls are TRBV27 and TRBJ2-7; D may match TRBD1 or TRBD2 (5 bases each). The V gene's germline CDR1 is MNHEY and CDR2 SMNVEV (reference sequence). CDR3 size: 16 residues. V lost 2 bases and J lost 3, with 17 bases in between. The DNA of the CDR3 is TGTGCCAGCAGTTTACGGCCGTTTGGGGGAGACTACGAGCAGTACTTC. It translates to CASSLRPFGGDYEQYF.

This clonotype was seen ten or more times. The chain couples TRBV20-1 to TRBJ2-5, with 9 positions matching TRBD1. The CDR3 runs to 11 residues. Germline-derived CDR1 and CDR2 are DFQATT and SNEGSKA (reference sequence). CDR3 region: CSRQGGETQYF. In DNA form, the CDR3 reads TGCAGCCGACAGGGGGGAGAGACCCAGTACTTC.

The chain employs TRBV10-3 and TRBJ2-1; D unresolved. Per the germline V gene, CDR1 is ENHRY and CDR2 is SYGVKD. The ends were cut back, 0 bases at V and 3 bases at J, with 3 bases in the middle. This CDR3 region has 13 residues. In nucleotides, the CDR3 is TGTGCCATCAGTGAGTCCAGCTACAATGAGCAGTTCTTC. Translating it yields CAISESSYNEQFF.

This clonotype came up many times. The chain joins TRBV5-1 to TRBJ2-7; D may correspond to TRBD1 or TRBD2 (6 bases each). Germline CDR1 is SGHRS and CDR2 is YFSETQ. The V gene lost 3 bases and the J gene lost 7 bases, with 17 bases spanning the gap. This CDR3 has 14 residues. The CDR3 sequence is CASSSSPGAREQYF. The CDR3 nucleotides read TGCGCCAGCAGCTCATCCCCGGGGGCTCGGGAGCAGTACTTC.

Many counts were recorded for this clonotype. The V and J genes are TRBV14 and TRBJ2-1; possible D gene TRBD2, 6 bases. The CDR3 runs to 13 residues. Trimming took off 1 base at V and 10 bases at J, with 11 bases between the two ends. Per germline, CDR1 SGHDN and CDR2 FVKESK. The CDR3 DNA reads TGTGCCAGCAGCCAAGTGGCGGGACCAGAGCAGTTCTTC. Its translation: CASSQVAGPEQFF.

The J gene is TRBJ1-2, the V gene TRBV7-2, with 8 bases lining up with TRBD1. With V trimmed by 5 bases and J by 3 bases, 5 bases remained unmatched. This CDR3 region has 14 residues. From germline, CDR1 is SGHTA and CDR2 FQGNSA. The CDR3 region is CASSGRQGYYGYTF. CDR3 DNA: TGTGCCAGCAGCGGACGACAGGGGTACTATGGCTACACCTTC.

This clonotype was recorded many times. The rearrangement links TRBV20-1 to TRBJ2-1; TRBD2 matches at 14 bases. CDR3 length: 17 amino acids. Per germline, CDR1 DFQATT and CDR2 SNEGSKA (reference sequence). V lost 5 bases to trimming and J lost 6 bases; unmatched junction nucleotides: 12. The CDR3 sequence: CSAPPGPGTSGGNEQFF. The CDR3 nucleotides read TGCAGTGCTCCGCCCGGCCCCGGGACTAGCGGGGGCAATGAGCAGTTCTTC.

This clonotype was detected ten times or more. This sequence joins TRBV15 and TRBJ1-5; D is uncertain. The CDR3 spans 16 residues. Germline assignment: CDR1 LNHNV and CDR2 YYDKDF (reference sequence). V lost 5 bases, J lost 5 bases, and 19 bases lay in between. The DNA for the CDR3 is TGTGCCACCAGCTCCGACAATTGGCAGCCGTATCAGCCCCAGCATTTT. Translation gives CATSSDNWQPYQPQHF.

This clonotype was detected ten times or more. The gene calls are TRBV27 and TRBJ2-1; either TRBD1 or TRBD2 may fit D (5 bases each). Germline V gives CDR1 MNHEY, CDR2 SMNVEV (reference sequence). The V and J ends lost 2 bases and 10 bases respectively, with 9 bases between them. This CDR3 is built from 12 residues. CDR3 protein: CASSLVGTEQFF. CDR3 sequence (DNA): TGTGCCAGCAGTTTAGTTGGGACGGAGCAGTTCTTC.

CDR3 sequence reads: CAIRGGLSSYNEQFF. The CDR3 region has the DNA TGTGCCATCAGGGGGGGGCTTAGCTCCTACAATGAGCAGTTCTTC. The chain uses TRBV10-3 and TRBJ2-1, with D possibly being TRBD2 (7 bases). In germline, CDR1 is ENHRY, CDR2 SYGVKD. V lost 6 bases and J 0 bases, leaving 12 bases between the germline ends. The CDR3 extends over 15 amino acids.

This clonotype occurred many times. In DNA, the CDR3 is TGTGCCAGCAGCTTATTCTACGGCACAGATACGCAGTATTTT. Residues: CASSLFYGTDTQYF. This chain connects TRBV11-2 to TRBJ2-3; D is unclear. Germline V gene lookup returns CDR1 SGHAT and CDR2 FQNNGV. V was clipped by 2 bases and J by 1 base, with 7 bases between them. The CDR3 is 14 amino acids.

This clonotype has a count of ten or more. This sequence joins TRBV4-3 and TRBJ2-1; 10 bases agree with TRBD2. V shed 6 bases and J 9 bases; nucleotides not matched to a gene: 14. CDR1 is LGHNA and CDR2 is YSLEER in the germline V gene. This CDR3 has 16 residues. CDR3 DNA sequence: TGCGCCAGCAGTCAAAAGCGGGAGGGCCCTCGGAGTGAGCAGTTCTTC. It is translated as CASSQKREGPRSEQFF.

In this sample, this clonotype turned up many times. This rearrangement joins TRBV29-1 to TRBJ2-3, with D possibly being TRBD1 (5 bases). CDR3 size: 15 residues. V lost 0 bases and J lost 4, with 14 bases in between. Germline-derived CDR1 and CDR2 are SQVTM and ANQGSEA. This CDR3 reads CSVEDQGFRADTQYF. In nucleotides, the CDR3 is TGCAGCGTTGAAGATCAGGGATTCCGAGCAGATACGCAGTATTTT.

This clonotype was observed many times. The chain's CDR3 is CASSNPSPQHF. The DNA of the CDR3 is TGTGCCAGCAGCAATCCCTCGCCCCAGCATTTT. This chain uses TRBV21-1 with TRBJ1-5. TRBV21-1 is annotated as a pseudogene. The length of the CDR3 is 11 residues.

This clonotype was recorded many times. This rearrangement joins TRBV5-1 to TRBJ1-2; 9 bases line up with TRBD1. The CDR3 has 13 amino acids. Germline V lookup: CDR1 SGHRS, CDR2 YFSETQ. J was trimmed by 6 bases and V by 5 bases; bases with no gene match: 5. CDR3 in DNA: TGCGCCAGCAGTACGACAGGGGGGAATGGCTACACCTTC. It codes for CASSTTGGNGYTF.

Many counts were recorded for this clonotype. The rearrangement joins TRBV7-2 to TRBJ2-7; TRBD1 matches at 9 bases. Germline-derived CDR1 and CDR2 are SGHTA and FQGNSA. This CDR3 spans 16 amino acids. Trimming took 3 bases from V and 1 from J; bases not matched to a gene: 7. The CDR3 DNA reads TGTGCCAGCAGCTTTACGGGACAGGGAAATTCCTACGAGCAGTACTTC. Its protein product is CASSFTGQGNSYEQYF.

This clonotype was counted at least ten times. The rearrangement uses TRBV4-3 and TRBJ2-7, with TRBD2 matching over 12 bases. V trimming: 3 bases; J trimming: 4 bases; junction bases outside the gene matches: 4. CDR3 length equals 15 residues. Germline CDR1 reads LGHNA; CDR2 reads YSLEER. CDR3: CASSHSGTSGYEQYF. CDR3 bases: TGCGCCAGCAGCCACTCCGGGACTAGCGGGTACGAGCAGTACTTC.

This clonotype was counted ten times or more. The rearrangement links TRBV16 to TRBJ2-1; a possible D gene is TRBD1 (6 bases). Trimming removed 5 bases from V and 0 bases from J, with 17 bases in between. The CDR3 spans 17 residues. Looked up from germline, CDR1 is KGHSY and CDR2 is FQNENV. The chain's CDR3 is CASSKMYRESSYNEQFF. Here the CDR3 DNA reads TGTGCCAGCAGCAAAATGTACAGGGAAAGCTCCTACAATGAGCAGTTCTTC.

By its share, this clonotype is medium-sized (0.01 to 0.1%). The chain combines TRBV15 with TRBJ2-1, with TRBD2 as a possible D gene (6 bases). The CDR3 sequence is 16 residues long. The germline CDR1 and CDR2 sequences are LNHNV and YYDKDF (reference sequence). The V and J ends lost 0 bases and 9 bases respectively, with 18 bases between them. CDR3 residues: CATSREASLAAGEQFF. The CDR3 nucleotides read TGTGCCACCAGCAGAGAGGCCAGTCTAGCAGCGGGTGAGCAGTTCTTC.

This clonotype was seen many times. The chain couples TRBV4-1 to TRBJ2-7; D is perhaps TRBD1 (6 bases). Germline CDR1 is MGHRA and CDR2 is YSYEKL. The CDR3 extends over 15 amino acids. Deletions cut 0 bases from V and 5 bases from J, with 14 bases between. The DNA for the CDR3 is TGCGCCAGCAGCCAAGAGGTGGGGGCGTCGGACGAGCAGTACTTC. Translating it yields CASSQEVGASDEQYF.

In its sample, this clonotype was seen a few times. The chain joins TRBV4-1 to TRBJ1-2, with 8 bases identical to TRBD1. The germline CDR1 and CDR2 sequences are MGHRA and YSYEKL. CDR3 size: 16 residues. Trimming cost V 0 bases and J 5 bases; bases outside gene matches: 8. CDR3 nucleotides: TGCGCCAGCAGCCAAGAAGGGGCAGGGGGCCGGTATGGCTACACCTTC. Translated, it gives CASSQEGAGGRYGYTF.

This clonotype was counted many times. V is TRBV5-5 and J is TRBJ2-1, with D unresolved. V gave up 0 bases and J gave up 7 bases, with 8 bases separating them. The CDR3 is 13 residues long. Germline V CDR1 and CDR2: SGHKS, YYEKEE (reference sequence). Here the CDR3 DNA reads TGTGCCAGCAGCTTGGGCAGCAGGAATGAGCAGTTCTTC. This codes for CASSLGSRNEQFF.

At least ten counts were recorded for this clonotype. The DNA of the CDR3 is TGCAGTGCTAGCCAGCGGGAATACTACGAGCAGTACTTC. This sequence encodes CSASQREYYEQYF. J is TRBJ2-7 and V is TRBV20-1; TRBD2 matches 7 bases. Trimming removed 3 bases from V and 3 bases from J; junction bases left unmatched: 5. The CDR3 extends over 13 amino acids. The V gene's germline CDR1 is DFQATT and CDR2 SNEGSKA (reference sequence).

This clonotype was seen repeatedly, ten times or more. The CDR3 reads CSVEGLEVNEQFF. Written as DNA, the CDR3 is TGCAGCGTTGAGGGTCTAGAGGTTAATGAGCAGTTCTTC. The chain combines TRBV29-1 with TRBJ2-1; no clear D. CDR3 size: 13 residues. V was clipped by 3 bases and J by 7 bases, with 13 bases between them. Germline values: CDR1 SQVTM, CDR2 ANQGSEA.

By sample share, this clonotype is medium-sized (0.01 to 0.1%). The rearrangement uses TRBV7-2 and TRBJ2-5; 8 bases agree with TRBD1. J lost 4 bases, V lost 2 bases, and 6 bases had no gene match. Germline loops: CDR1 SGHTA, CDR2 FQGNSA. CDR3 length equals 15 residues. The CDR3 reads CASSLWRQGRETQYF. The CDR3 DNA follows: TGTGCCAGCAGCTTATGGAGACAGGGGCGAGAGACCCAGTACTTC.

This clonotype was counted at least ten times. The rearrangement joins TRBV5-1 to TRBJ2-5; D uncertain. The CDR3 consists of 14 residues. CDR1 is SGHRS, CDR2 YFSETQ, per germline. V was pared by 1 base and J by 2 bases, with 9 bases between. CDR3 sequence: CASSLSRPQETQYF. CDR3 nucleotide sequence: TGCGCCAGCAGCTTGAGCAGGCCACAAGAGACCCAGTACTTC.

This clonotype was found a few times. A read error may be the cause here, since a much bigger clone is one base away. V is TRBV5-6 and J is TRBJ2-7, with D possibly matching TRBD1 (6 bases). In germline, CDR1 is SGHDT, CDR2 YYEEEE. The V gene lost 2 bases and the J gene lost 3 bases, with 12 bases spanning the gap. This CDR3 is built from 14 residues. CDR3 in amino acids: CASSLGQPIYEQYF. In DNA, the CDR3 is TGTGCCAGCAGCTTAGGACAGCCCATCTACGAGCAGTACTTC.

This clonotype was seen ten or more times. This chain connects TRBV27 to TRBJ2-3, with D uncertain. Per the germline V gene, CDR1 is MNHEY and CDR2 is SMNVEV (reference sequence). This CDR3 contains 15 residues. Trimming left V 7 bases short and J 0 bases short, with 14 bases between. CDR3 sequence reads: CASISRPLSTDTQYF. CDR3 bases: TGTGCCAGCATAAGTAGACCACTAAGCACAGATACGCAGTATTTT.